The present T cell receptor beta chain was sequenced within a study of shared clonotypes between healthy human individuals. General observations from the study: With few donors, the genetic and exposure-history diversity represented was limited.

In the case of this clone: The antigen is unknown.

The protocol was immunoSEQ multiplex PCR, while the TCRdb copy is restricted to in-frame clones and leaves out a portion. The sample has approximately 740,000 clones, more than 85% seen once. Looked up from germline, CDR1 is SGHTS and CDR2 is YDEGEE. The length of the CDR3 is 15 residues. The ends lost 8 bases at V and 1 base at J; junction bases unmatched: 9. The naive CD8 population came from CD45RO-negative cells selected for CCR7, without terminally differentiated effector memory CD45RA+ cells. The sequence derives from a young man in good health. This chain links TRBV5-8 with TRBJ2-1, with TRBD2 identical over 7 bases. Source material: naive CD8+ T cells sorted from blood. CDR3 sequence: CASRISGASYNEQFF. Written as DNA, the CDR3 is TGTGCCAGTCGAATAAGCGGGGCATCCTACAATGAGCAGTTCTTC.